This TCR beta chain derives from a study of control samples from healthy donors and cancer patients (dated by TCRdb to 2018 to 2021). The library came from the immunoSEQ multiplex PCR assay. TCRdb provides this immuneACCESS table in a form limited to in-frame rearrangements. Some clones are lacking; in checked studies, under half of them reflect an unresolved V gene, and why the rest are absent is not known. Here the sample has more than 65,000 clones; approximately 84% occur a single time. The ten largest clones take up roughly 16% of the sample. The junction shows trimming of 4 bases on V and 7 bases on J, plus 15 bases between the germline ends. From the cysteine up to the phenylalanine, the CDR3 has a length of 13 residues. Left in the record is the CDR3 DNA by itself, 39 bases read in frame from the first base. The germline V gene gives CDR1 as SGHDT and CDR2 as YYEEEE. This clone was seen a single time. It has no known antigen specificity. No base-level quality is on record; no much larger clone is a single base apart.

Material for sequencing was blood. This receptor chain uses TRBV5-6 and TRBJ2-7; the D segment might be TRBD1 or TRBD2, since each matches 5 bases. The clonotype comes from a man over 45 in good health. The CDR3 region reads CASSTGALREQYF. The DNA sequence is TGTGCCAGCAGCACCGGGGCCCTTCGGGAGCAGTACTTC.